The rows below give T cell receptor beta chains drawn from one sample of a study of T cells in Graves' hyperthyroidism and ophthalmopathy. Each CDR3 protein is one row after TCRdb ran MiXCR on the multiplex PCR reads. The table has almost 600,000 distinct CDR3 sequences, 46% seen once. The specimen was peripheral blood or thyroid tissue (not recorded which). The receptors here all came from a woman aged 18-30 years with Graves' hyperthyroidism. Each CDR3 is given with its conserved first and last residue. Fields, in order: CDR3 length, J gene, V gene, D gene, clone size, CDR3 DNA, CDR3 protein. A D gene is named only where the DNA matches it firmly. The size entry is marked missing in some rows and otherwise reads once, few, many or a size class.

>16|TRBJ2-2|TRBV24-1|TRBD2|many
TGTGCCACCAGTGACCGGGGACTAGCGGGTCGCGGGGAGCTGTTTTTT
CATSDRGLAGRGELFF
>12|TRBJ1-5|TRBV12-5|-|-
TGTGCTAGAGATGTCACAGATCAGCCCCAGCATTTT
CARDVTDQPQHF
>14|TRBJ2-3|TRBV5-1|-|-
TGCGCCAGCGCGGAGGGGGGAGCAGCAGATACGCAGTATTTT
CASAEGGAADTQYF
>16|TRBJ2-5|TRBV20-1|TRBD2|-
TGCAGTGCTAGAGTCGGGGCTAGCGGGAGTATTGAGACCCAGTACTTC
CSARVGASGSIETQYF
>11|TRBJ2-7|TRBV4-1|-|many
TGCGCCAGCAGCCAATTAGAGGAGCAGTACTTC
CASSQLEEQYF
>15|TRBJ1-5|TRBV19|TRBD1|many
TGTGCCAGTAGTATACAAGGGACAGACAATCAGCCCCAGCATTTT
CASSIQGTDNQPQHF
>12|TRBJ2-2|TRBV12-3/TRBV12-4|-|many
TGTGCCAGCAGTTTACGGGGCGGGGAGCTGTTTTTT
CASSLRGGELFF
>16|TRBJ1-3|TRBV5-1|-|few
TGCGCCAGCAGCTTGGCTAGCAGGGGCTCTGGAAACACCATATATTTT
CASSLASRGSGNTIYF
>12|TRBJ2-5|TRBV7-9|-|many
TGTGCCAGCAGCCCAATTACCGAGACCCAGTACTTC
CASSPITETQYF
>15|TRBJ1-4|TRBV7-8|-|-
TGTGCCAGCAGCTTAGTTGGTCGACGGGGGGAAAAACTGTTTTTT
CASSLVGRRGEKLFF
>16|TRBJ2-7|TRBV6-6|TRBD2|many
TGTGCCAGCACCTCTAGCGGGAGGGTCCCGACGGACGAGCAGTACTTC
CASTSSGRVPTDEQYF
>13|TRBJ1-5|TRBV20-1|TRBD1|many
TGCAGTGCGGACAGGGGTTTCGATCAGCCCCAGCATTTT
CSADRGFDQPQHF
>14|TRBJ2-5|TRBV6-6|-|many
TGTGCCAGCAGTTATCTGGGGACGGTACAGACCCAGTACTTC
CASSYLGTVQTQYF
>15|TRBJ1-2|TRBV6-1|-|many
TGTGCCAGCAGTGAAGGAGACAGCCTGGACTATGGCTACACCTTC
CASSEGDSLDYGYTF
>16|TRBJ2-5|TRBV19|TRBD2|-
TGTGCCAGTAGAGTAGCGGGAGGGTCCTACAATGAGACCCAGTACTTC
CASRVAGGSYNETQYF
>10|TRBJ1-4|TRBV7-9|-|-
TGTGCCAGCAGCTTCGAACGACAGGTGTTT
CASSFERQVF
>14|TRBJ2-7|TRBV15|-|many
TGTGCCACCAGCACAGATAGGGGAGTGTACGAGCAGTACTTC
CATSTDRGVYEQYF
>14|TRBJ1-5|TRBV7-8|TRBD1|many
TGTGCCAGCAGCCCCACAGGGGGCCGGCAGCCCCAGCATTTT
CASSPTGGRQPQHF
>15|TRBJ2-7|TRBV6-1|TRBD1|once
TGTGCCAGCAACCAAGGACAGGGCGCAGCCTACGAGCAGTACTTC
CASNQGQGAAYEQYF
>11|TRBJ2-7|TRBV30|-|few
TGTGCCTGGAGTGCACCGGACGAGCAGTACTTC
CAWSAPDEQYF
>15|TRBJ2-3|TRBV10-3|TRBD2|-
TGTGCCATCAGTGGCTCGCGGGAGGGTGCAGATACGCAGTATTTT
CAISGSREGADTQYF
>14|TRBJ2-5|TRBV20-1|TRBD2|-
TGCAGTGCTAGAGCACTAGCGGAGGGGGAGATCCAGTACTTC
CSARALAEGEIQYF
>14|TRBJ2-7|TRBV20-1|TRBD2|-
TGCAGTTCTCGACTAGCGAGTACGTCCTACGAGCAGTACTTC
CSSRLASTSYEQYF
>11|TRBJ2-1|TRBV2|-|-
TGTGCCAGCAGTGTAGCGCTAGTACGGTTCTTC
CASSVALVRFF
>13|TRBJ2-2|TRBV29-1|-|-
TGCAGCGTTGTGACTAGAGCGGCCGGGGAGCTGTTTTTT
CSVVTRAAGELFF
>15|TRBJ1-2|TRBV4-3|-|-
TGCGCCAGCAGCCATCGCCGGGACGGAGCCTATGGCTACACCTTC
CASSHRRDGAYGYTF
>14|TRBJ2-7|TRBV29-1|TRBD2|-
TGCAGCGTTGACGGTCTAGCGGCCACCTACGAGCAGTACTTC
CSVDGLAATYEQYF
>13|TRBJ2-7|TRBV14|TRBD1|many
TGTGCCAGCAGGGGACAGGGGGCCTACGAGCAGTACTTC
CASRGQGAYEQYF
>16|TRBJ2-7|TRBV27|TRBD2|few
TGTGCCAGCAGTTTATCGAAGGTAGCGGGATCACGGGAGCAGTACTTC
CASSLSKVAGSREQYF
>14|TRBJ1-2|TRBV20-1|-|many
TGCAGTGCTGGGCCGGGGAGCGGGGACTATGGCTACACCTTC
CSAGPGSGDYGYTF
>15|TRBJ2-7|TRBV7-6|TRBD1|-
TGTGCCAGCAGCATGCCCCCGGGACAGGGTAACGAGCAGTACTTC
CASSMPPGQGNEQYF
>14|TRBJ1-2|TRBV2|-|-
TGTGCCAGCCGCTCCGGGAGGGCGGGCTATGGCTACACCTTC
CASRSGRAGYGYTF
>14|TRBJ1-5|TRBV7-2|-|-
TGTGCCAGCAGCTTACTTGCGGGAGGGCGGGCCCAGCATTTT
CASSLLAGGRAQHF
>14|TRBJ2-7|TRBV7-9|-|many
TGTGCCAGCAGCCACCGGGACGGGGACTACGAGCAGTACTTC
CASSHRDGDYEQYF
>13|TRBJ2-7|TRBV7-2|-|many
TGTGCCAGCAGCTTCGAGAGTTCCTACGAGCAGTACTTC
CASSFESSYEQYF
>15|TRBJ2-7|TRBV15|-|many
TGTGCCACCAGCAGAGAGGGCCGATGGTCCTACGAGCAGTACTTC
CATSREGRWSYEQYF
>11|TRBJ2-1|TRBV29-1|-|many
TGCAGCGTTAGCGGATGGAATGAGCAGTTCTTC
CSVSGWNEQFF
>14|TRBJ2-5|TRBV7-7|-|-
TGTGCTAGCAGCCCTCTAGCGAATGAAGAGACCCAGTACTTC
CASSPLANEETQYF
>15|TRBJ2-2|TRBV13|-|many
TGTGCCAGCAGCTTAAGTGCACCGGGGACCGGGGAGCTGTTTTTT
CASSLSAPGTGELFF
>16|TRBJ1-6|TRBV12-3/TRBV12-4|-|-
TGTGCCAGCAGCTTAGATCGGACTAGCGGGAGGTCATCCCTCCACTTT
CASSLDRTSGRSSLHF